This T cell receptor (beta chain) was recorded in a study of T cell repertoires in cytomegalovirus infection. About the study: Researchers turned to recently identified HLA-C-restricted CMV epitopes as well as well-studied HLA-B-restricted ones. Indicated by public TCR beta signatures were CMV infection and matching HLA type. Broader study findings: In two of eight donors, the top clonotype was HLA-C-restricted CMV-specific. People with CMV and the relevant HLA were identified by cumulative public TCR beta family frequency.

MiXCR, applied by TCRdb to the reads, yields one record per CDR3 protein. The data contain fewer than 850,000 distinct CDR3 sequences, almost 30% of them singletons. Of note for this clonotype: Its antigen is unknown.

The CDR3 has 13 residues. Germline V gene lookup returns CDR1 SGHAT and CDR2 FQNNGV. J was trimmed by 6 bases and V by 4 bases; bases with no gene match: 2. This clonotype was sampled from a human donor in good health (CMV status not recorded). Some clones in this sample may be carry-over from other donors' samples. This sequence joins TRBV11-2 and TRBJ2-2, with 7 bases matching TRBD1. The sequencing used cultured CD8+ T cells from PBMCs, collected from culture after CMV antigen stimulation. This CDR3 reads CASSWQGAGELFF. CDR3 coding DNA: TGTGCCAGCAGCTGGCAGGGGGCCGGGGAGCTGTTTTTT.